This entry describes one T cell receptor beta chain. The antigen it recognizes is unknown. Base qualities are not recorded, but no much larger clone differs from it by a single base. This specimen belongs to a study of T-cell reconstitution after alpha-beta-depleted transplantation in children (dated by TCRdb to 2016 to 2017). General notes on the study: T-cell immune reconstitution after TCRalphabeta/CD19-depleted allogeneic hematopoietic cell transplantation in children was quantitatively tracked in the study by means of TCR repertoire profiling.

The library was generated by PCR. The reads were generated on an Illumina HiSeq 2500. To normalize quantification of the TCRbeta repertoire, the TCR libraries were built with molecular barcoding that relied on unique molecular identifiers. In-frame beta chains were kept once TCRdb had trimmed the public reads at Q25 with fastp and called clones with MiXCR. All rows with the same CDR3 protein become a single entry with the most common DNA and genes. This sample gives more than 450,000 distinct CDR3 sequences in total; around 16% of them show up just once. The ten biggest clones cover 3.3% of the sample. Here V drops 6 bases and J drops 6 bases, and the junction holds 10 bases not matched to any gene. The CDR3, from cysteine to phenylalanine, totals 17 residues. Just the 51-base CDR3 DNA is kept, in frame starting at base 1.

The starting material was PBMCs from the stem cell graft donor, obtained from the stem cell graft. The receptor was derived from a human donor who donated a stem cell graft to a child with acute lymphoblastic leukemia. Rearrangement joined TRBV12-3 or TRBV12-4 to TRBJ2-2; 13 middle bases align to TRBD2. At the DNA level, the sequence is TGTGCCAGCAGCCGTCGCCCACTAGCGGGAGGGTCCGGGGAGCTGTTTTTT. The translation is CASSRRPLAGGSGELFF.